This T cell receptor beta chain was captured in a study of beta chain features in type 1 diabetes. The overall study: There were approximately 100,000,000 sorted cells examined across all samples.

This clone was seen only a few times. Expressed TCRB transcripts got sequenced, as all isolated RNA was reverse transcribed. Method: immunoSEQ multiplex PCR; TCRdb's copy keeps in-frame clones and lacks some. This table holds about 240,000 clones, 27% found once. The germline CDR1 and CDR2 sequences are GTSNPN and SVGIG (reference sequence). This CDR3 has 13 residues. Trimming cost V 2 bases and J 9 bases, with 14 bases left between them. Over 95% purity was reached by all sorted populations. This rearrangement joins TRBV30 to TRBJ2-1; no firm D call. The sequencing sample was made of central memory CD4+ T cells from blood. This TCR was sampled from a man younger than 40 in good health. As DNA, the CDR3 is TGTGCCTGGAGTTCCACCACCCTGGGTGAGCAGTTCTTC. Translating gives CAWSSTTLGEQFF.